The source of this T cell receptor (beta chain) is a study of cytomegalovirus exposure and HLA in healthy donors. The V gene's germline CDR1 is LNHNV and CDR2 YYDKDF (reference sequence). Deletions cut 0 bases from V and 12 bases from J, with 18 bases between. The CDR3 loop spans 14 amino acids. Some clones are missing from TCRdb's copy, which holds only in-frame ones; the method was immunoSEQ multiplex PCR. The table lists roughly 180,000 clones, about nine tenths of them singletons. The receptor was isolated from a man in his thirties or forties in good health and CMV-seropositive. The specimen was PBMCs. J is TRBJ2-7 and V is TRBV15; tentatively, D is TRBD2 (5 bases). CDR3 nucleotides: TGTGCCACCAGCAGAGATCAGACCCCTGGACTGGTGTACTTC. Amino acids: CATSRDQTPGLVYF.